A single sample is the source of the 25 T cell receptor beta chains below, sequenced in a study of cytomegalovirus exposure and HLA in healthy donors. Amplification used 60 Vbeta primers and 13 Jbeta primers. Generated by immunoSEQ multiplex PCR, the TCRdb table keeps only in-frame clones and is missing some. The sample has some 120,000 clones, more than 70% seen once; the top ten hold approximately 1%. Sequences were obtained from PBMCs. The receptor set was obtained from a human donor in good health.

The chain couples TRBV23-1 to TRBJ2-7; TRBD1 agrees at 7 bases. TRBV23-1 is classed as an ORF, of uncertain function. V lost 0 bases to trimming and J lost 3 bases; unmatched junction nucleotides: 8. The CDR3 runs to 16 residues. CDR3 nucleotide sequence: TGCGCCAGCAGTCAATCTACCTCGGACAGGTACTACGAGCAGTACTTC. It codes for CASSQSTSDRYYEQYF.

The chain links TRBV27 to TRBJ1-2, with a weak D call TRBD1 (5 bases). V lost 0 bases and J 4 bases, leaving 12 bases between the germline ends. Germline lookup yields CDR1 MNHEY and CDR2 SMNVEV (reference sequence). The CDR3 has 15 amino acids. The CDR3 sequence is CASSLSGRVGYGYTF. CDR3 nucleotide sequence: TGTGCCAGCAGTTTATCCGGCAGGGTGGGCTATGGCTACACCTTC.

This rearrangement joins TRBV27 to TRBJ1-2; D not resolved. V was clipped by 2 bases and J by 4 bases, with 11 bases between them. Per the germline V gene, CDR1 is MNHEY and CDR2 is SMNVEV (reference sequence). The CDR3 extends over 14 amino acids. CDR3 sequence: CASSLGPGSYGYTF. The DNA for the CDR3 is TGTGCCAGCAGTTTAGGACCCGGGAGCTATGGCTACACCTTC.

The rearrangement uses TRBV5-6 and TRBJ1-2, with D unclear. This CDR3 comprises 13 residues. Trimming took off 4 bases at V and 7 bases at J, with 14 bases between the two ends. Germline V lookup: CDR1 SGHDT, CDR2 YYEEEE. The CDR3 loop reads CASSPGVRSGYTF. The CDR3 DNA follows: TGTGCCAGCAGCCCCGGAGTCAGAAGTGGCTACACCTTC.

This clone was counted once. This chain connects TRBV4-1 to TRBJ2-2; 9 nucleotides align to TRBD1. With 6 bases clipped from V and 5 bases from J, the junction kept 4 bases outside the gene matches. Looked up from germline, CDR1 is MGHRA and CDR2 is YSYEKL. This CDR3 is 14 amino acids long. CDR3 DNA sequence: TGCGCCAGCAGACTAGGACAGGGGACCGGGGAGCTGTTTTTT. Translating it yields CASRLGQGTGELFF.

The sample holds a few counts of this clone. The chain has TRBV5-4 and TRBJ2-7; possibly TRBD1 for D (6 bases). The V gene lost 0 bases and the J gene lost 6 bases, with 16 bases spanning the gap. The CDR3 extends over 15 amino acids. Germline CDR1 is SGHNT and CDR2 is YYREEE (reference sequence). The CDR3 sequence: CASSLVGHQGPEQYF. In nucleotides, the CDR3 is TGTGCCAGCAGCTTGGTGGGACACCAAGGACCCGAGCAGTACTTC.

V gene TRBV19 combines with J gene TRBJ1-2; a possible D gene is TRBD1 (5 bases). Germline V CDR1 and CDR2: LNHDA, SQIVND (reference sequence). Between the trimmed V and J ends, which lost 7 bases and 4 bases, there was a span of 16 bases. The length of the CDR3 is 14 residues. The CDR3 nucleotides are TGTGCCAGTATATGGTCGGGGGGGGGCTATGGCTACACCTTC. Translation gives CASIWSGGGYGYTF.

V gene TRBV12-5 combines with J gene TRBJ1-2; D not certain. The CDR3 spans 12 residues. Trimming took off 6 bases at V and 8 bases at J, with 13 bases between the two ends. CDR1 and CDR2 from the germline V gene are LGHNT and FRNRAP. CDR3 in amino acids: CASGPKGEGYTF. The CDR3 bases are TGTGCTAGTGGCCCAAAGGGAGAGGGCTACACCTTC.

This chain connects TRBV7-2 to TRBJ2-4, with 8 bases aligning to TRBD1. Losses at the gene ends were 2 bases for V and 12 bases for J; bases not matched to a gene: 6. The germline V gene has CDR1 SGHTA and CDR2 FQGNSA. The CDR3 totals 13 residues. The DNA for the CDR3 is TGTGCCAGCAGCTTACGACAGGGGCCGACTCAGTACTTC. Translated: CASSLRQGPTQYF.

The chain carries TRBV28 and TRBJ1-2, with 9 nucleotides matching TRBD1. This CDR3 is built from 13 residues. CDR1 MDHEN and CDR2 SYDVKM come from the germline V gene. As DNA, the CDR3 is TGTGCTATTTATGACAGGGGGGCATCGGGCTACACCTTC. This translates into CAIYDRGASGYTF.

The chain recombines TRBV28 with TRBJ2-5, with D possibly TRBD2 on 5 matching bases. V was cut by 4 bases and J by 1 base, with 13 bases left in between. Per germline, CDR1 MDHEN and CDR2 SYDVKM. The CDR3 extends over 15 amino acids. The CDR3 loop reads CASSYPARGQETQYF. The CDR3 region has the DNA TGTGCCAGCAGTTATCCCGCTCGGGGCCAAGAGACCCAGTACTTC.

The chain is built from TRBV28 and TRBJ2-1, with D maybe TRBD2 (6 bases). This CDR3 is 17 amino acids long. V was clipped by 2 bases and J by 7 bases, with 21 bases between them. Germline CDR1 and CDR2: MDHEN and SYDVKM. CDR3 in DNA: TGTGCCAGCAGTTTAGGGTTCAGTAGACTAGGTCGTAATGAGCAGTTCTTC. Translation gives CASSLGFSRLGRNEQFF.

The chain is built from TRBV4-2 and TRBJ2-7; possibly TRBD1 for D (5 bases). This CDR3 spans 15 amino acids. Trimming cost V 2 bases and J 4 bases, with 15 bases left between them. CDR1 and CDR2 from the germline V gene are LGHNA and YNFKEQ. The CDR3 DNA reads TGTGCCAGCAGCCAAAGTCAACAGGCCCGTTACGAGCAGTACTTC. As protein: CASSQSQQARYEQYF.

The DNA of the CDR3 is TGTGCCAGCAGGACAGGGTTCGAGAATTCACCCCTCCACTTT. Amino acid sequence: CASRTGFENSPLHF. This chain links TRBV7-9 with TRBJ1-6; 7 positions agree with TRBD1. In germline, CDR1 is SEHNR, CDR2 FQNEAQ (reference sequence). CDR3 length: 14 residues. The trim removed 6 bases at V and 7 bases at J, leaving 6 bases unmatched.

The chain employs TRBV4-1 and TRBJ2-1; weak D call: TRBD1 (5 bases). The CDR3 extends over 16 amino acids. The germline V and J ends were trimmed by 4 bases and 2 bases, with 15 bases remaining between them. Looked up from germline, CDR1 is MGHRA and CDR2 is YSYEKL. CDR3 nucleotides: TGCGCCAGCAGCCTGCGACCAGGGAATACCTACAATGAGCAGTTCTTC. The encoded protein is CASSLRPGNTYNEQFF.

The chain couples TRBV2 to TRBJ1-2; weak D call: TRBD1 (5 bases). Germline CDR1 SNHLY, CDR2 FYNNEI. V dropped 2 bases and J dropped 8 bases, with 18 bases sitting between them. The CDR3 is 15 amino acids. The CDR3 reads CASSESILAGKGYTF. CDR3 DNA sequence: TGTGCCAGCAGTGAATCAATTCTGGCAGGGAAAGGCTACACCTTC.

The chain has TRBV7-8 and TRBJ2-3; D gene uncertain. The CDR3 is made up of 15 amino acids. V gave up 1 base and J gave up 0 bases, with 8 bases separating them. From germline, CDR1 is SGHVS and CDR2 FQNEAQ. CDR3 coding DNA: TGTGCCAGCAGCTTAGGGCGGTTTAGCACAGATACGCAGTATTTT. Its translation: CASSLGRFSTDTQYF.

This clone was observed a few times. The V call is TRBV7-9, the J call TRBJ1-3; a possible D gene is TRBD1 (6 bases). Germline CDR1 reads SEHNR; CDR2 reads FQNEAQ (reference sequence). This CDR3 comprises 15 residues. Trimming cost V 7 bases and J 2 bases, with 15 bases left between them. The CDR3, as DNA: TGTGCCAGCACCGTCGAGGGGGGGACTGGAAACACCATATATTTT. Its translation is CASTVEGGTGNTIYF.

The CDR3 loop reads CASSPGDSGGYYEQYF. The CDR3, as DNA: TGTGCCAGCAGCCCTGGAGATAGCGGGGGGTACTACGAGCAGTACTTC. This chain joins TRBV7-9 and TRBJ2-7, with TRBD2 matching over 10 bases. The CDR3 consists of 16 residues. V shed 5 bases and J 3 bases; nucleotides not matched to a gene: 10. The germline gives CDR1 SEHNR, CDR2 FQNEAQ (reference sequence).

As to this clone: A read error may account for a junction end that differs from germline. This rearrangement joins TRBV7-7 to TRBJ2-2; D might be TRBD2 (5 bases). Per the germline V gene, CDR1 is SSHAT and CDR2 is FNYEAQ (reference sequence). The CDR3 runs 14 residues. The CDR3 DNA sequence: TGTGCTAGCAGCTTAGGAGAGCGGACCGGGGAGCTGTTTTTT. It specifies CASSLGERTGELFF.

DNA for the CDR3: TGTGCCAGCAGCGCCCGACAGGGGCCCACCGGGGAGCTGTTTTTT. Encoded protein: CASSARQGPTGELFF. This rearrangement joins TRBV7-9 to TRBJ2-2; 8 positions match TRBD1. From germline, CDR1 is SEHNR and CDR2 FQNEAQ (reference sequence). The CDR3 has 15 amino acids. J was trimmed by 4 bases and V by 5 bases; bases with no gene match: 6.

The chain joins TRBV19 to TRBJ2-3; perhaps TRBD1 as D (5 bases). CDR3 length: 16 amino acids. Trimming pared 1 base from V and 6 bases from J, leaving 17 bases between. Germline V lookup: CDR1 LNHDA, CDR2 SQIVND (reference sequence). CDR3 amino acids: CASSIGAGNSWDTQYF. The CDR3 nucleotides are TGTGCCAGTAGTATAGGGGCAGGGAACTCCTGGGATACGCAGTATTTT.

This clone has more than one count but fewer than ten. CDR3: CASSQALGRPLWDTQYF. DNA for the CDR3: TGCGCCAGCAGCCAAGCTTTGGGCAGGCCTCTTTGGGATACGCAGTATTTT. The genes are TRBV4-1 and TRBJ2-3; no firm D call. Germline loops: CDR1 MGHRA, CDR2 YSYEKL. V was clipped by 1 base and J by 6 bases, with 20 bases between them. The CDR3 extends over 17 amino acids.

This rearrangement joins TRBV5-1 to TRBJ1-2, with D possibly matching TRBD1 (6 bases). The CDR3 runs 15 residues. Germline V gene lookup returns CDR1 SGHRS and CDR2 YFSETQ. V shed 4 bases and J shed 0 bases, with 13 bases lying between them. This CDR3 is CASSGWTEANYGYTF. For the CDR3, the DNA is TGCGCCAGCAGCGGCTGGACAGAGGCTAACTATGGCTACACCTTC.

The gene calls are TRBV11-2 and TRBJ1-2; possibly TRBD1 for D (6 bases). The CDR3 runs 13 residues. Trimming pared 5 bases from V and 8 bases from J, leaving 15 bases between. Germline CDR1 reads SGHAT; CDR2 reads FQNNGV. This CDR3 reads CASSQWGQVGYTF. The CDR3 nucleotides read TGTGCCAGCAGCCAGTGGGGGCAGGTGGGCTACACCTTC.